Presented here are 12 T cell receptor beta chains from one specimen sequenced in a study of cytomegalovirus exposure and HLA in healthy donors. Researchers ran the PCR with 60 Vbeta and 13 Jbeta primers. Repertoires were generated with immunoSEQ multiplex PCR, while TCRdb's copy carries only in-frame clones and drops some. The sample has around 150,000 clones; roughly 76% are singletons. The sample consisted of PBMCs. The receptors originated from a woman in her forties or fifties in good health and CMV-seronegative.

A note on this clone: Relative to the germline gene, one junction end is altered; a read error may explain this. This same CDR3 is encoded by further DNA sequences in the sample. V and J are TRBV29-1 and TRBJ1-3, with D possibly being TRBD1 (5 bases). The germline V gene encodes CDR1 SQVTM and CDR2 ANQGSEA. The CDR3 runs 15 residues. The DNA for the CDR3 is TGCAGCGTTCGAGTCAGGGCCTACTCTGGGAACACCATATATTTT. It yields the protein CSVRVRAYSGNTIYF.

The chain has TRBV6-5 and TRBJ1-5; possible D gene TRBD1, 6 bases. The CDR3 is 14 residues long. Trimming took off 4 bases at V and 4 bases at J, with 11 bases between the two ends. The germline V gene has CDR1 MNHEY and CDR2 SVGAGI. The CDR3 region is CASSSGAGNQPQHF. CDR3 coding DNA: TGTGCCAGCAGTTCAGGGGCCGGAAATCAGCCCCAGCATTTT.

The chain links TRBV6-5 to TRBJ1-2; TRBD1 might be the D (5 bases). The CDR3 is 14 residues long. V lost 0 bases and J 6 bases, leaving 11 bases between the germline ends. Germline V gives CDR1 MNHEY, CDR2 SVGAGI. The CDR3 DNA reads TGTGCCAGCAGTTACTCGGGGGGTGGGGATGGCTACACCTTC. Protein product: CASSYSGGGDGYTF.

The CDR3 loop reads CASSPFSGSGDTQYF. CDR3 DNA: TGTGCCAGCAGTCCATTTAGCGGGAGTGGGGATACGCAGTATTTT. The V call is TRBV2, the J call TRBJ2-3, with TRBD2 matching 9 bases. This CDR3 spans 15 amino acids. The V gene end was trimmed by 5 bases and the J gene end by 6 bases; junction bases not matched to a gene: 9. Germline-derived CDR1 and CDR2 are SNHLY and FYNNEI. The full variable domain, with the rest looked up from reference TRBV2 and TRBJ2-3, is EPEVTQTPSHQVTQMGQEVILRCVPISNHLYFYWYRQILGQKVEFLVSFYNNEISEKSEIFDDQFSVERPDGSNFTLKIRSTKLEDSAMYFCASSPFSGSGDTQYFGPGTRLTVL.

The chain is built from TRBV15 and TRBJ1-5, with D hard to call. Trimming pared 0 bases from V and 0 bases from J, leaving 9 bases between. The CDR3 sequence is 16 residues long. The germline V gene has CDR1 LNHNV and CDR2 YYDKDF (reference sequence). CDR3 residues: CATSREAGLSNQPQHF. DNA of the CDR3: TGTGCCACCAGCAGAGAAGCGGGTCTTAGCAATCAGCCCCAGCATTTT.

To note about this clone: The sample contains more than one DNA sequence encoding this CDR3. The V and J genes are TRBV5-1 and TRBJ1-3; the D gene is possibly TRBD1 (6 bases). This CDR3 contains 15 residues. Per germline, CDR1 SGHRS and CDR2 YFSETQ. V was cut by 0 bases and J by 0 bases, with 7 bases left in between. The CDR3 DNA is TGCGCCAGCAGCTTGGAAGGGGGCTCTGGAAACACCATATATTTT. Translating gives CASSLEGGSGNTIYF. Supplemented by reference TRBV5-1 and TRBJ1-3, the full variable domain reads KAGVTQTPRYLIKTRGQQVTLSCSPISGHRSVSWYQQTPGQGLQFLFEYFSETQRNKGNFPGRFSGRQFSNSRSEMNVSTLELGDSALYLCASSLEGGSGNTIYFGEGSWLTVV.

This sequence joins TRBV6-4 and TRBJ1-5; maybe TRBD1 (5 bases). This CDR3 spans 13 amino acids. Germline CDR1 reads MRHNA; CDR2 reads SNTAGT. V was clipped by 3 bases and J by 5 bases, with 8 bases between them. CDR3 in amino acids: CASSEQADQPQHF. The DNA for the CDR3 is TGTGCCAGCAGTGAACAGGCCGATCAGCCCCAGCATTTT.

The V gene is TRBV27, the J gene TRBJ1-2; D not resolved. The CDR3 covers 12 residues. The germline V gene encodes CDR1 MNHEY and CDR2 SMNVEV (reference sequence). The V and J ends lost 5 bases and 4 bases respectively, with 8 bases between them. CDR3 protein: CASSTTGYGYTF. The CDR3 DNA is TGTGCCAGCAGTACGACTGGCTATGGCTACACCTTC.

This chain joins TRBV29-1 and TRBJ1-1; unclear D gene. V was pared by 7 bases and J by 1 base, with 13 bases between. Germline V lookup: CDR1 SQVTM, CDR2 ANQGSEA. The CDR3 loop spans 13 amino acids. The CDR3: CSALDGRNTEAFF. In DNA form, the CDR3 reads TGCAGCGCTTTGGACGGGAGGAACACTGAAGCTTTCTTT.

The chain uses TRBV14 and TRBJ1-6, with D perhaps matching TRBD1 (5 bases). Germline V gives CDR1 SGHDN, CDR2 FVKESK. V lost 4 bases to trimming and J lost 2 bases, with 9 bases between them. The CDR3 spans 15 residues. The CDR3 is CASSPAGTYNSPLHF. CDR3 DNA sequence: TGTGCCAGCAGCCCGGCAGGGACCTATAATTCACCCCTCCACTTT.

The sample holds a few counts of this clone. The genes are TRBV7-9 and TRBJ2-7; D gene ambiguous. The ends were cut back, 3 bases at V and 0 bases at J, with 3 bases in the middle. The germline V gene has CDR1 SEHNR and CDR2 FQNEAQ (reference sequence). This CDR3 is built from 12 residues. CDR3 residues: CASSFSSYEQYF. CDR3 nucleotides: TGTGCCAGCAGCTTTAGCTCCTACGAGCAGTACTTC.

This clone was detected only a few times. The genes are TRBV6-1 and TRBJ2-2; the match to TRBD1 covers 7 bases. CDR1 and CDR2 (germline): MNHNS, SASEGT. The V and J ends lost 7 bases and 4 bases, in that order; junction bases with no gene match: 6. The CDR3 consists of 14 residues. The CDR3 loop reads CASTPTGTTGELFF. Written as DNA, the CDR3 is TGTGCCAGCACCCCGACAGGGACCACCGGGGAGCTGTTTTTT.